This T cell receptor (beta chain) appears in the sequencing data of a study of T-cell reconstitution after alpha-beta-depleted transplantation in children. Ten or more counts support this clonotype. Antigen specificity is unknown. Unique molecular identifiers were incorporated when the TCRbeta library was constructed. TCRdb itself ran the PCR reads through MiXCR, one entry per CDR3 protein. The data contain under 300,000 distinct CDR3 sequences, under 14% of them singletons. Overall study results and limits: Reportedly, only several hundred clones from non-depleted graft cells drove alpha-beta T-cell counts at about two months.

CDR3 size: 15 residues. Germline-derived CDR1 and CDR2 are WSHSY and SAAADI. The V gene end was trimmed by 3 bases and the J gene end by 9 bases; junction bases not matched to a gene: 7. The chain joins TRBV10-2 to TRBJ2-2; TRBD2 matches 10 bases. Sequenced material: peripheral blood, taken 180 days after TCRalphabeta/CD19-depleted stem cell transplant. The source of this sequence is a male patient between 2 and 15 years old who had a stem cell transplant for chronic granulomatous disease, so the T cells may come from the graft donor. The CDR3 loop is CASSDEREGLRELFF. DNA for the CDR3: TGCGCCAGCAGTGATGAGCGGGAGGGTCTAAGGGAGCTGTTTTTT.